Listed below are T cell receptor beta chains from one sample, sequenced in a study of blood T cell repertoires in COVID-19. Generated by immunoSEQ multiplex PCR, the TCRdb table keeps only in-frame clones and is missing some. The sample includes more than 70,000 clones, roughly 90% of them seen just once. The sequenced sample was peripheral blood. These receptors originate from a woman older than 75 with acute or convalescent COVID-19. CDR3s include the opening cysteine and the closing phenylalanine or tryptophan.

v_gene	j_gene	CDR3aa
TRBV7-8	TRBJ2-7	CASSLKQGFSYEQYF
TRBV5-3	TRBJ2-1	CARSLNGTEKSSYNEQFF
TRBV5-4	TRBJ1-6	CASSPNRGYNSPLHF
TRBV7-2	TRBJ1-1	CASSLIPGTEAFF
TRBV5-6	TRBJ1-1	CASSQRTDSLTEAFF
TRBV10-3	TRBJ2-7	CAISARGEAYEQYF
TRBV27	TRBJ2-1	CASSLPTSGGYNEQFF
TRBV24-1	TRBJ2-1	CATSRLAGGGNEQFF
TRBV5-8	TRBJ1-2	CASSMTTSSGTF
TRBV20-1	TRBJ1-4	CSASSTGATNEKLFF
TRBV3-1/TRBV3-2	TRBJ2-7	CASSAQGGSYEQYF
TRBV7-9	TRBJ1-4	CASSASGTGAIPTPF
TRBV4-1	TRBJ2-7	CASSQGLAGYEQYF
TRBV20-1	TRBJ1-1	CSARDSSRAFF
TRBV9	TRBJ2-5	CASSPTGTGKETQYF